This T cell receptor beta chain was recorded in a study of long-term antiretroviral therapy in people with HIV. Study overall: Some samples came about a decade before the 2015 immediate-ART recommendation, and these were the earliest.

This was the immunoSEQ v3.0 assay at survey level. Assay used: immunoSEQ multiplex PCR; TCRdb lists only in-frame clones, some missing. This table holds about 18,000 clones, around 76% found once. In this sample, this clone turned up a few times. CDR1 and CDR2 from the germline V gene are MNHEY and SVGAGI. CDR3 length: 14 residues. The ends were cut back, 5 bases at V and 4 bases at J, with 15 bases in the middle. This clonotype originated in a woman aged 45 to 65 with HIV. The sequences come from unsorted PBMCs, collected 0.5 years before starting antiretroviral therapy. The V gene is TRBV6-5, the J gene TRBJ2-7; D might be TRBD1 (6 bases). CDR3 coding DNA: TGTGCCAGCAGTGACAGGCATGGAAGTTACGAGCAGTACTTC. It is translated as CASSDRHGSYEQYF.